A single TCR beta chain is shown here with its context. The antigen remains unidentified. The CDR3 is 15 amino acids. J was trimmed by 8 bases and V by 7 bases; bases with no gene match: 14. CDR1 and CDR2 (germline): SNHLY, FYNNEI. 13 Jbeta primers and 60 Vbeta primers were used for the PCR. Here immunoSEQ multiplex PCR was the method, and the copy in TCRdb shows in-frame clones only, minus some. This table holds about 140,000 clones, about four fifths found once. These data originate in a study of cytomegalovirus exposure and HLA in healthy donors. Broader study findings: Presence/absence results assume similar sequencing depth per donor, which may not hold. Analysis was carried out at a later point, and it linked a missense DCLRE1C variant to TCR beta V- and J-gene trimming.

Material for sequencing was PBMCs. The chain combines TRBV2 with TRBJ1-5; TRBD1 agrees at 7 bases. The sequence came from a man in his forties in good health and CMV-seropositive. The CDR3 DNA reads TGTGCCAGCAAAACTGAACAGGGGTCGTGGGAGCCCCAGCATTTT. Its protein product is CASKTEQGSWEPQHF. Complete variable domain (other parts from reference TRBV2 and TRBJ1-5): EPEVTQTPSHQVTQMGQEVILRCVPISNHLYFYWYRQILGQKVEFLVSFYNNEISEKSEIFDDQFSVERPDGSNFTLKIRSTKLEDSAMYFCASKTEQGSWEPQHFGDGTRLSIL.